The T cell receptor beta chain under discussion was sequenced for a study of beta chain features in type 1 diabetes. Broader study findings: Sequencing from cDNA could over-represent high-TCR-expressing cells. Researchers reported that naive, central memory and Treg TCRB repertoires appeared more similar in patients than in healthy donors. Although PCR might favor shorter templates, it would do so equally in patients and controls.

CD4+ naive, central memory, regulatory and stem cell-like memory cells were sorted via CD45RO/CCR7/CD25/CD127/CD95/CD27. This clone was counted a few times. Its specificity is not known. The sequenced template was cDNA made from the entire isolated RNA. Sequencing used immunoSEQ multiplex PCR; TCRdb keeps in-frame clones, though not all of them. The data hold about 340,000 clones, with less than 9.5% observed a single time. From germline, CDR1 is SQVTM and CDR2 ANQGSEA. V gave up 0 bases and J gave up 5 bases; unmatched junction bases: 7. This CDR3 is 15 amino acids long. The chain uses TRBV29-1 and TRBJ2-4; 7 bases are shared with TRBD1. The sample was central memory CD4+ T cells from blood. The clonotype was recovered from a woman aged 18-29 years in good health. This chain's CDR3 is CSVEDPDRIQNIQYF. The DNA of the CDR3 is TGCAGCGTTGAAGACCCGGACAGGATCCAAAACATTCAGTACTTC.